This TCR beta chain was sequenced in a study of T cell repertoires in cytomegalovirus infection. V lost 0 bases and J lost 4, with 9 bases in between. CDR3 length: 14 residues. A remark on this clonotype: What it binds is unknown.

TCRdb re-called the reads through MiXCR, storing one row per CDR3 protein. Of 70,000 or so distinct CDR3 sequences listed, around 30% are singletons. This chain joins TRBV12-3 or TRBV12-4 and TRBJ1-2; D unclear. This sequence originates from a human donor in good health (CMV status not recorded). Some clones in this sample may be carry-over from other donors' samples. The starting material was CD8+ T cells from cultured PBMCs, obtained from culture after CMV antigen stimulation. The CDR3 is CASSLAPRLYGYTF. The CDR3 DNA reads TGTGCCAGCAGTTTAGCCCCCCGGCTCTATGGCTACACCTTC.